This T cell receptor (beta chain) is drawn from a study of T-cell memory formation after mild COVID-19. This CDR3 contains 15 residues. Trimming took 0 bases from V and 4 from J, leaving 12 bases between them. From germline, CDR1 is LGHNA and CDR2 YSLEER. A 5'RACE reaction primed in the constant segment made cDNA libraries of TCR alpha and TCR beta, and these carried sample barcodes and UMIs. TCRdb reprocessed the 5' RACE reads via MiXCR and lists one record per CDR3 protein. This table has around 390,000 distinct CDR3 sequences, approximately 16% appearing once. The TCR comes from a man aged 18-30 years who had mild COVID-19 (a few samples of this study predate the infection). Cell type and time point are not known. The sequenced sample consisted of PBMCs or a T cell subset sorted from them (not recorded which). The V gene is TRBV4-3, the J gene TRBJ1-2, with D possibly matching TRBD1 (5 bases). The CDR3 is CASSQDIGGSYGYTF. The DNA of the CDR3 is TGCGCCAGCAGCCAAGATATTGGGGGGAGCTATGGCTACACCTTC.